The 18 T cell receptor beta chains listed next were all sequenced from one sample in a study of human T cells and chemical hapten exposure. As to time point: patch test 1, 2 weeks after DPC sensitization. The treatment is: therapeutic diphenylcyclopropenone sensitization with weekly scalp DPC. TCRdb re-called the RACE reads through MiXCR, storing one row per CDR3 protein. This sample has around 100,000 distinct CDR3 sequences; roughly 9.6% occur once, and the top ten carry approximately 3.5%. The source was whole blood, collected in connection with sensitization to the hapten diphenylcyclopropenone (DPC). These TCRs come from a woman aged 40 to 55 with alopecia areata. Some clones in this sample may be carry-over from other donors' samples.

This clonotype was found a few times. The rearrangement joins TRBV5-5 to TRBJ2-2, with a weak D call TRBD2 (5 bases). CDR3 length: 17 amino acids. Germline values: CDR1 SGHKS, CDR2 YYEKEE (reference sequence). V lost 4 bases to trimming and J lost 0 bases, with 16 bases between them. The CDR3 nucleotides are TGTGCCAGCAGCCCGGCACACCGGGGAACGAACACCGGGGAGCTGTTTTTT. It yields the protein CASSPAHRGTNTGELFF.

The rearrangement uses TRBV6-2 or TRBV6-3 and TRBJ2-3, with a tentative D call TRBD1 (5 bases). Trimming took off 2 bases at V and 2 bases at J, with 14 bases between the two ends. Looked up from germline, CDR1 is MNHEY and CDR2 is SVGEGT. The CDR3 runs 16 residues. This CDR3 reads CASSYRQGRHTDTQYF. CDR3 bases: TGTGCCAGCAGTTACCGCCAGGGCCGACACACAGATACGCAGTATTTT.

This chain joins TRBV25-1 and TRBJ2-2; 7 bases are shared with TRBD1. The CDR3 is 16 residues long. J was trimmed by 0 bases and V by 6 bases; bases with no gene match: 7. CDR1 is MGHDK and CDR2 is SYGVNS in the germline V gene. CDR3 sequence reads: CASSPGTASNTGELFF. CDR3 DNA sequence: TGTGCCAGCAGCCCCGGGACAGCCTCGAACACCGGGGAGCTGTTTTTT.

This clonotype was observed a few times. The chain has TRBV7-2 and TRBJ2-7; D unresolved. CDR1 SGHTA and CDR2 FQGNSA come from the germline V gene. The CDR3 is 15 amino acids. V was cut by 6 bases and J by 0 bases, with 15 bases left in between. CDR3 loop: CASSKRLTSSYEQYF. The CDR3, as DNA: TGTGCCAGCAGTAAACGACTGACAAGCTCCTACGAGCAGTACTTC.

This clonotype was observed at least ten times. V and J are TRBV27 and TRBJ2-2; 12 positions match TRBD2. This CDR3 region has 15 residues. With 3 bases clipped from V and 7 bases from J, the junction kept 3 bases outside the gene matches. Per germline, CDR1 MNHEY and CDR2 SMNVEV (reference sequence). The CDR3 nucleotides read TGTGCCAGCAGTTTCCTAGCGGGAGGGGTCGGGGAGCTGTTTTTT. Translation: CASSFLAGGVGELFF.

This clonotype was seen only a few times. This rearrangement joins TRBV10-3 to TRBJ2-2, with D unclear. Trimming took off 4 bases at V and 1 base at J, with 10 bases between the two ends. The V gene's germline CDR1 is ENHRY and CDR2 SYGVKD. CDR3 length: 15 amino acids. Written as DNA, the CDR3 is TGTGCCATCAGTGGTAGGCAGAAGAACACCGGGGAGCTGTTTTTT. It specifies CAISGRQKNTGELFF.

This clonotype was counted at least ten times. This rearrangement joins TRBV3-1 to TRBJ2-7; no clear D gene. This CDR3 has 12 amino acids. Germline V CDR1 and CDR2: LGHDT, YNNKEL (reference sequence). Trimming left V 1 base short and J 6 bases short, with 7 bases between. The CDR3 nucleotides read TGTGCCAGCAGCCAAGGAAGTCGCGAGCAGTACTTC. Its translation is CASSQGSREQYF.

The CDR3 bases are TGTGCCAGCAGCCCAGATAGGAGGGAAAAACTGTTTTTT. Amino acid sequence: CASSPDRREKLFF. The chain has TRBV7-8 and TRBJ1-4; no clear D. Trimming shortened V by 5 bases and J by 8 bases, and 12 bases separated the two germline ends. The CDR3 extends over 13 amino acids. Germline V gene data show CDR1 as SGHVS and CDR2 as FQNEAQ. The whole variable domain, filled in from reference TRBV7-8 and TRBJ1-4, reads GAGVSQSPRYKVAKRGQDVALRCDPISGHVSLFWYQQALGQGPEFLTYFQNEAQLDKSGLPSDRFFAERPEGSVSTLKIQRTQQEDSAVYLCASSPDRREKLFFGSGTQLSVL.

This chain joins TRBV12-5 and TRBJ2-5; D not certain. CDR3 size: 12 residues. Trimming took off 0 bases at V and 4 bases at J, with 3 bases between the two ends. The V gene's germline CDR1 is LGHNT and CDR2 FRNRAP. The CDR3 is CASGLVRETQYF. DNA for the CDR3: TGTGCTAGTGGTTTGGTACGAGAGACCCAGTACTTC. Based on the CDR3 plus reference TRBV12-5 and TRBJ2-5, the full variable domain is DARVTQTPRHKVTEMGQEVTMRCQPILGHNTVFWYRQTMMQGLELLAYFRNRAPLDDSGMPKDRFSAEMPDATLATLKIQPSEPRDSAVYFCASGLVRETQYFGPGTRLLVL.

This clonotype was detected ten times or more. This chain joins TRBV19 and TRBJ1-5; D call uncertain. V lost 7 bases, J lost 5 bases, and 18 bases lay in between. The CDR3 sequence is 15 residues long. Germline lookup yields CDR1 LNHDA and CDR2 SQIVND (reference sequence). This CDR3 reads CASTPGESLDQPQHF. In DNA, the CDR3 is TGTGCCAGTACCCCGGGCGAGAGTTTGGATCAGCCCCAGCATTTT.

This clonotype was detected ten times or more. CDR3 sequence reads: CASSYSWSPEQFF. The DNA of the CDR3 is TGTGCCAGCAGTTACTCGTGGTCCCCTGAGCAGTTCTTC. The chain uses TRBV6-5 and TRBJ2-1, with no clear D. V gave up 0 bases and J gave up 9 bases, with 9 bases separating them. CDR1 is MNHEY, CDR2 SVGAGI, per germline. The CDR3 contains 13 residues.

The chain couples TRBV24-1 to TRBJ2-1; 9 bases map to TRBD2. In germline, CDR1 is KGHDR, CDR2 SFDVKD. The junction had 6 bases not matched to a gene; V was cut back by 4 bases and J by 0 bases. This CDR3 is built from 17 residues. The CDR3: CATSDPSGVSSYNEQFF. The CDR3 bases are TGTGCCACCAGTGACCCTAGCGGGGTTAGCTCCTACAATGAGCAGTTCTTC.

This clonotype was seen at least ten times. The CDR3, as DNA: TGTGCCAGCAGTTCACCCACAATGGGGGTACTAGCGGGAGCGTACGAGCAGTACTTC. It encodes CASSSPTMGVLAGAYEQYF. The chain is built from TRBV12-3 or TRBV12-4 and TRBJ2-7, with 11 bases matching TRBD2. After removal of 4 bases from V and 4 bases from J, the junction contained 18 bases not matched to a gene. The CDR3 is made up of 19 amino acids.

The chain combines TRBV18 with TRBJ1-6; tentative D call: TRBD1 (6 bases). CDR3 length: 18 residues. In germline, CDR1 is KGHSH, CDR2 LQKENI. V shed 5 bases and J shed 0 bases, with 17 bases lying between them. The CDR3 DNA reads TGTGCCAGCTCAGAGGACAGTCGTTTAAGCTCCTATAATTCACCCCTCCACTTT. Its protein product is CASSEDSRLSSYNSPLHF.

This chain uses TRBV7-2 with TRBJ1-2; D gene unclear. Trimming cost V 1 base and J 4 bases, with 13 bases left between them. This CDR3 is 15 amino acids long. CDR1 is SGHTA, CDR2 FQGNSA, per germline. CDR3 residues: CASSLGRPPSYGYTF. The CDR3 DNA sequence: TGTGCCAGCAGCTTAGGTCGACCACCCAGCTATGGCTACACCTTC.

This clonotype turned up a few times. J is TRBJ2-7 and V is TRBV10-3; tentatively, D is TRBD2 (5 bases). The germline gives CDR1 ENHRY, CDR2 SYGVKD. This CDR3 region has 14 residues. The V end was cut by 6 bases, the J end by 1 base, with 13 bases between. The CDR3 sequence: CAISRGSESYEQYF. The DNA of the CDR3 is TGTGCCATCAGCAGAGGGTCCGAATCCTACGAGCAGTACTTC.

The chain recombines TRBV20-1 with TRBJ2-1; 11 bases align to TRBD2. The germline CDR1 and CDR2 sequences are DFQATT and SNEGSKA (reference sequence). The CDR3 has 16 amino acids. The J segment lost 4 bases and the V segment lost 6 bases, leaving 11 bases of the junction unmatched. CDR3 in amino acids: CSAIAQTSGKYNEQFF. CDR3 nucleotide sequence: TGCAGTGCCATTGCACAGACTAGCGGGAAGTACAATGAGCAGTTCTTC.

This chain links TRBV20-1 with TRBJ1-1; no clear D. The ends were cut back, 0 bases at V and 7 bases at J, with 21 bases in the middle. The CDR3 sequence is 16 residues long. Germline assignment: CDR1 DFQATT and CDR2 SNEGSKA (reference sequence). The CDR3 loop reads CSARDLRGQIGREAFF. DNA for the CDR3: TGCAGTGCTAGAGATCTCCGTGGGCAGATCGGCCGTGAAGCTTTCTTT.